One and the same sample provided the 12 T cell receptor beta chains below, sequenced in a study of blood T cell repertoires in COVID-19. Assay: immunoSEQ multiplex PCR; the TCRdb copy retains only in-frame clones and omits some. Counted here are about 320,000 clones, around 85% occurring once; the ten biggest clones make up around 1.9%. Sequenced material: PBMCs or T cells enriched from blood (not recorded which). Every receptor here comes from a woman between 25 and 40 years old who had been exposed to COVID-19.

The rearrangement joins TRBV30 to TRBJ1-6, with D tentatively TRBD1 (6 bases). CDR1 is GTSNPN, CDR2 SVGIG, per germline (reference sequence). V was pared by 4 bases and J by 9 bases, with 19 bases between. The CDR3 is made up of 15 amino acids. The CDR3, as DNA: TGTGCCTGGATACATTCCGGCAGGGGCACTTCACCCCTCCACTTT. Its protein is CAWIHSGRGTSPLHF.

The CDR3 here is CASSLGQGGPQETQYF. CDR3 bases: TGCGCCAGCAGCTTGGGACAGGGGGGCCCCCAAGAGACCCAGTACTTC. The chain joins TRBV5-1 to TRBJ2-5; TRBD1 agrees at 9 bases. The CDR3 is 16 amino acids. V shed 0 bases, J shed 1 base, and the junction held 4 bases outside the gene matches. Germline lookup yields CDR1 SGHRS and CDR2 YFSETQ.

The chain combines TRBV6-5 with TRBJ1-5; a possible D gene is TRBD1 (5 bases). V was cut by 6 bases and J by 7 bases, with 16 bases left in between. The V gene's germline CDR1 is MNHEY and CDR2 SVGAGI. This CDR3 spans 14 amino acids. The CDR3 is CASSDGGFPQPQHF. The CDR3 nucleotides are TGTGCCAGCAGCGACGGGGGGTTCCCCCAGCCCCAGCATTTT.

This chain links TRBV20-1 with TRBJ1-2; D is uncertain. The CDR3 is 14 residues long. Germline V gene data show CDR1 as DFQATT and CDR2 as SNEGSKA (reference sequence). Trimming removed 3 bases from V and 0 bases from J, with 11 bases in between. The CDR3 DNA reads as TGCAGTGCTAGTGACCCGAGAGCTAACTATGGCTACACCTTC. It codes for CSASDPRANYGYTF.

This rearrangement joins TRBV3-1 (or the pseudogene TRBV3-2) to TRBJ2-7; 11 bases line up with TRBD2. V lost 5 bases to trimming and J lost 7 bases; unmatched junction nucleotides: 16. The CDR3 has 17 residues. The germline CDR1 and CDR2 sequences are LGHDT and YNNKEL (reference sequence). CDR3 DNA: TGTGCCAGCAGCTTGGGACTAGCGGCCGGTTATCCACATGAGCAGTACTTC. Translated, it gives CASSLGLAAGYPHEQYF.

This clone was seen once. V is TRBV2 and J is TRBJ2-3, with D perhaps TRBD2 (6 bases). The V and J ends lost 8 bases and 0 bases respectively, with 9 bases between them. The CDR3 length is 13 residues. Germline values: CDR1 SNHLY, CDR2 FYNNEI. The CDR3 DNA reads TGTGCCAGCCCGGGGGTTAGCACAGATACGCAGTATTTT. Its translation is CASPGVSTDTQYF.

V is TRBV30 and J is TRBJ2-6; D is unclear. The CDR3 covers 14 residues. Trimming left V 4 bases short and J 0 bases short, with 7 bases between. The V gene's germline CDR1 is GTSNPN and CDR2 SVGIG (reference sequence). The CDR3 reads CAWTVTSGANVLTF. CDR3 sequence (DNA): TGTGCCTGGACAGTAACCTCTGGGGCCAACGTCCTGACTTTC.

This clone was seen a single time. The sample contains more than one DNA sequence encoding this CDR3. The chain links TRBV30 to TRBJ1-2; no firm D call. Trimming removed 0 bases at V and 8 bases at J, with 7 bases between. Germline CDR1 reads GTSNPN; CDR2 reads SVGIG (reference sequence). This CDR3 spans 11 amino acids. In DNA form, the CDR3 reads TGTGCCTGGAGTGTTTCGGGGGGCTACACCTTC. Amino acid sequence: CAWSVSGGYTF. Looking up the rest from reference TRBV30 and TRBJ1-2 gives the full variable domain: SQTIHQWPATLVQPVGSPLSLECTVEGTSNPNLYWYRQAAGRGLQLLFYSVGIGQISSEVPQNLSASRPQDRQFILSSKKLLLSDSGFYLCAWSVSGGYTFGSGTRLTVV.

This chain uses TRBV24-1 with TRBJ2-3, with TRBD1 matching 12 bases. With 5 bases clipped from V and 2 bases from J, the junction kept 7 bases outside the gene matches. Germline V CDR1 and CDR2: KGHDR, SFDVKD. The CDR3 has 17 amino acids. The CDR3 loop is CATSAPGTGGTTDTQYF. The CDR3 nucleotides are TGTGCCACCAGTGCCCCTGGGACAGGGGGCACCACAGATACGCAGTATTTT.

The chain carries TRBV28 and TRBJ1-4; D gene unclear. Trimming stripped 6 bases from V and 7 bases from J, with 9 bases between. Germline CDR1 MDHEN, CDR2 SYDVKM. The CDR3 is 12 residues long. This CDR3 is CASRGPSEKLFF. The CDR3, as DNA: TGTGCCAGCAGGGGCCCCAGTGAAAAACTGTTTTTT.

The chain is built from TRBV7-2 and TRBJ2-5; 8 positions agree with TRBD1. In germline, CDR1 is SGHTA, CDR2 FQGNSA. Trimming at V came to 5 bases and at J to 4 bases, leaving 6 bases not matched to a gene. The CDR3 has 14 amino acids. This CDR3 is CASSSRTGLETQYF. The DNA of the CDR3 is TGTGCCAGCAGCAGCAGGACAGGGCTAGAGACCCAGTACTTC.

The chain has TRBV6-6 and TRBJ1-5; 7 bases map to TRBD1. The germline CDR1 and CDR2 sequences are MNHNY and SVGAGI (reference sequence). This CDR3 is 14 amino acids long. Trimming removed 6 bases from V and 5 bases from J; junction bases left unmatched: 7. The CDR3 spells CASRPRQGDQPQHF. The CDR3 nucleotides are TGTGCCAGCAGACCACGACAGGGTGATCAGCCCCAGCATTTT.